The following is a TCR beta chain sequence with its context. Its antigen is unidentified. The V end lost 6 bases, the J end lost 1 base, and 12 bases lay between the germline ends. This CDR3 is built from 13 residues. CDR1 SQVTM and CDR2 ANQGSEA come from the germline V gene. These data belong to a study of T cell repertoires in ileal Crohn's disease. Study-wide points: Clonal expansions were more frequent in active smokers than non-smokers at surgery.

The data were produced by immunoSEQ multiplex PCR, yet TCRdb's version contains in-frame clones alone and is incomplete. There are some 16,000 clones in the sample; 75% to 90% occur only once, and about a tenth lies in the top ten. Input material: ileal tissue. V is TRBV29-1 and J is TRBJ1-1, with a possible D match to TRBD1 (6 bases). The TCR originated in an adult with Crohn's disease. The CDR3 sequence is CSVGLDRNTEAFF. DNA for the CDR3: TGCAGCGTAGGCTTGGACAGGAACACTGAAGCTTTCTTT.